This T cell receptor (beta chain) was identified in a study of tumor T cells in aggressive B-cell lymphoma. The assay was immunoSEQ multiplex PCR, and TCRdb's table has in-frame clones only and misses some. The table lists 3,000 to 4,000 clones, around 82% of them singletons. Sequenced: tumor tissue. This TCR was sampled from an adult with diffuse large B cell lymphoma.

CDR3 sequence: CASSYRGRNYGYTF. The CDR3 nucleotides are TGTGCCAGCAGTTACAGGGGGCGGAACTATGGCTACACCTTC. The chain employs TRBV6-5 and TRBJ1-2, with 7 positions matching TRBD1. Trimming at V came to 2 bases and at J to 2 bases, leaving 2 bases not matched to a gene. The CDR3 is made up of 14 amino acids. Per the germline V gene, CDR1 is MNHEY and CDR2 is SVGAGI.